This entry describes one TCR beta chain. The assay was immunoSEQ multiplex PCR, and TCRdb's table has in-frame clones only and misses some. Of some 240,000 clones detected, 75% to 85% appear once; the ten largest clones hold 6% to 8%. The data stem from a study of blood T cell repertoires in COVID-19. Overall study context: Sites across the United States, Italy and Spain contributed samples from acute and convalescent COVID-19.

One Seattle source followed patients from active infection through their disease course. The V and J ends lost 2 bases and 6 bases respectively, with 17 bases between them. This CDR3 contains 16 residues. CDR1 and CDR2 from the germline V gene are MNHEY and SVGEGT. Sequencing was carried out using peripheral blood. This clonotype was obtained from a woman older than 75 with COVID-19, enrolled during active disease. The rearrangement joins TRBV6-2 or TRBV6-3 to TRBJ2-1, with a weak D call TRBD2 (5 bases). The CDR3 here is CASSYVRAKSGNEQFF. CDR3 DNA: TGTGCCAGCAGTTACGTGCGGGCAAAAAGTGGCAATGAGCAGTTCTTC.